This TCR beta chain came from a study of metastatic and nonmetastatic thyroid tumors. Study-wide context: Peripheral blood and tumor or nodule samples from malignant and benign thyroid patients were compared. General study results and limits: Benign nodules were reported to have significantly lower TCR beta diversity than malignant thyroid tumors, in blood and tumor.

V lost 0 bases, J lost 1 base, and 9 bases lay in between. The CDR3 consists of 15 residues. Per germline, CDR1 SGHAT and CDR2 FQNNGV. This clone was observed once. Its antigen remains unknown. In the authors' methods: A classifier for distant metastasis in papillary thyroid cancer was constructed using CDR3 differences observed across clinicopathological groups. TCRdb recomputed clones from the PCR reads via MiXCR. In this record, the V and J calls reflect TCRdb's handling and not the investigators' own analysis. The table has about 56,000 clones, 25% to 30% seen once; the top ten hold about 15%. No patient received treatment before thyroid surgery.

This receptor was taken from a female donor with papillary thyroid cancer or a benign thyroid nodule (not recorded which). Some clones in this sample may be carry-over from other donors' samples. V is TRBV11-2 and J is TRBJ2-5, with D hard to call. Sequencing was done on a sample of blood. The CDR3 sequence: CASSLEVGIQETQYF. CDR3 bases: TGTGCCAGCAGCTTAGAGGTGGGAATCCAAGAGACCCAGTACTTC.